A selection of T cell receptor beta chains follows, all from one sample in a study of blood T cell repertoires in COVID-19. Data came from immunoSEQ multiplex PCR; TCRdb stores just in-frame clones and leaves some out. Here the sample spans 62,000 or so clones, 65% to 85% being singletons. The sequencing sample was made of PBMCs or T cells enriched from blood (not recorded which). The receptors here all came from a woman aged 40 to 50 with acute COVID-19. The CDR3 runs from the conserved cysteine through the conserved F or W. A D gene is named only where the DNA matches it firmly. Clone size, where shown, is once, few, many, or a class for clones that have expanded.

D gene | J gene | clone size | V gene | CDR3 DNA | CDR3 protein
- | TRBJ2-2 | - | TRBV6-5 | TGTGCCAGCAGTTTACAGAGGGGGGGCACCGGGGAGCTGTTTTTT | CASSLQRGGTGELFF
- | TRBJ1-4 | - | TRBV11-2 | TGTGCCAGCAGCTTGAGCTGGCAGGGAGGGGTAGAAAAACTGTTTTTT | CASSLSWQGGVEKLFF
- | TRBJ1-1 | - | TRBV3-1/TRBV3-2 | TGTGCCAGCAGCCAAACTCTCGCTGAAGCTTTCTTT | CASSQTLAEAFF
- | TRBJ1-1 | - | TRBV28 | TGTGCCAGCAGTTTAATCAGGTACACTGAAGCTTTCTTT | CASSLIRYTEAFF
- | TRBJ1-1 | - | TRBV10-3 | TGTGCCATCAGTGAGTCTGCGGCGAACACTGAAGCTTTCTTT | CAISESAANTEAFF
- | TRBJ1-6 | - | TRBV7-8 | TGTGCCAGCAGCTTGGCAGGGGCTTATTCACCCCTCCACTTT | CASSLAGAYSPLHF
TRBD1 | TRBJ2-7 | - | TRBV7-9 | TGTGCCAGCCGACAGACAGGGGGTTACGAGCAGTACTTC | CASRQTGGYEQYF
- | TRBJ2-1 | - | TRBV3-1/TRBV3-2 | TGTGCCAGCAGCCAAGACTACCGATACAATGAGCAGTTCTTC | CASSQDYRYNEQFF
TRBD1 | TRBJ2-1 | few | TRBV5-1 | TGCGCCAGCAGGGAGACAGGGAGTTTGGACAATGAGCAGTTCTTC | CASRETGSLDNEQFF
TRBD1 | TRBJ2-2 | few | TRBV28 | TGTGCCAGCAGTTTAGACAGGGCGCGAGGCGGGGAGCTGTTTTTT | CASSLDRARGGELFF
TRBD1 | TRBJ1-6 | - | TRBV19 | TGTGCCAGTAGCACATGGGGACAGGGCACTTCACCCCTCCACTTT | CASSTWGQGTSPLHF
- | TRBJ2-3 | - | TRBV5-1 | TGCGCCAGCAGCTTGGCCTCCACCAGGGGCGGAGGCGCAGATACGCAGTATTTT | CASSLASTRGGGADTQYF
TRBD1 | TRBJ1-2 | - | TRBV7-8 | TGTGCCAGCAGCTTAGAACAGGGGGGGTATGGCTACACCTTC | CASSLEQGGYGYTF
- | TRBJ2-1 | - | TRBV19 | TGTGCCAGTAGGCCAGACAGGAGCTCCTACAATGAGCAGTTCTTC | CASRPDRSSYNEQFF
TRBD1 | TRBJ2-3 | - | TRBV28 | TGTGCCAGCAGTTCCCCGACAGGGTCCACAGATACGCAGTATTTT | CASSSPTGSTDTQYF
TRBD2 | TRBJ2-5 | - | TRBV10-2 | TGCGCCAGCATATCCGGGACTAGAAAGGAGGAGACCCAGTACTTC | CASISGTRKEETQYF
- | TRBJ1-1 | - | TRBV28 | TGTGCCAGCAGCAGAGGGACTGAAGCTTTCTTT | CASSRGTEAFF
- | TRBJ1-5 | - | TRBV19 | TGTGCCAGTAGTCCCGGGACTATGGCTCAGCCCCAGCATTTT | CASSPGTMAQPQHF
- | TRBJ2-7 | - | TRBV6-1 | TGTGCCAGCAGTGAAGACAGGGCGTACGAGCAGTACTTC | CASSEDRAYEQYF
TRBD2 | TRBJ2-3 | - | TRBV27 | TGTGCCAGCAGGTCAAGAGGACTAGAATCGACAGATACGCAGTATTTT | CASRSRGLESTDTQYF
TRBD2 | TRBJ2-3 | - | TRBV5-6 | TGTGCCAGCAGCTTGGGATTTAGCGGGGGGCGAGGGGGAGATACGCAGTATTTT | CASSLGFSGGRGGDTQYF
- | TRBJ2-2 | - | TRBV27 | TGTGCCAGCAGTTTAGGTGGGGCTCCGAACACCGGGGAGCTGTTTTTT | CASSLGGAPNTGELFF
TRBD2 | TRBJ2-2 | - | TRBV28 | TGTGCCAGCAGTTTAGCGGGAGGGGGCACCGGGGAGCTGTTTTTT | CASSLAGGGTGELFF
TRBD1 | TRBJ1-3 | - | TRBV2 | TGTGCCAGCACCTCAAGACAGGGTTCTGGAAACACCATATATTTT | CASTSRQGSGNTIYF
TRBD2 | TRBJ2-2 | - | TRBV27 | TGTGCCAGCAGTTTGGGAACTAGCGGGAGTTGGGGGGAGCTGTTTTTT | CASSLGTSGSWGELFF
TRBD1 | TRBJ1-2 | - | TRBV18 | TGTGCCAGCTCACCAGGCAGGGGGAACTATGGCTACACCTTC | CASSPGRGNYGYTF
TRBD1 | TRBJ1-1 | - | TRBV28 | TGTGCCAGCAGTTTTCCAAGGGGGCTAACTGAAGCTTTCTTT | CASSFPRGLTEAFF
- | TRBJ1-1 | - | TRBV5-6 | TGTGCCAGCAGCTTCCTGGTGACAGTTCCGAACACTGAAGCTTTCTTT | CASSFLVTVPNTEAFF
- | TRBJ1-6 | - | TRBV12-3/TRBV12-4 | TGTGCCAGCAGTTTACGGGAAAATTCACCCCTCCACTTT | CASSLRENSPLHF
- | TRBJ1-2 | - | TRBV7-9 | TGTGCCAGCAGCCTGACGAGAGGGCGGAGGGATGGCTACACCTTC | CASSLTRGRRDGYTF
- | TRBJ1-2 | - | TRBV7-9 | TGTGCCAGCAGCTCCAGACAGCCTACTAACTATGGCTACACCTTC | CASSSRQPTNYGYTF
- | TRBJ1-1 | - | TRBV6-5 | TGTGCCAGCAGTTACGGACAGAACTACCAAGCTTTCTTT | CASSYGQNYQAFF
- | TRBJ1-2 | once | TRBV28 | TGTGCCAGCAGTTTAGGACTAAACTATGGCTACACCTTC | CASSLGLNYGYTF
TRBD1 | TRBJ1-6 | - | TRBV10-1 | TGCGCCAGGATAGTAAAAACAGGGGGGTCTGTCGTCCTTTCACCCCTCCACTTT | CARIVKTGGSVVLSPLHF
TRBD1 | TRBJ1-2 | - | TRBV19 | TGTGCCAGTAGTATAGCCCCCACAGGGGCGGTTGGCTACACCTTC | CASSIAPTGAVGYTF
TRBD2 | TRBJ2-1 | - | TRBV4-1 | TGCGCCAGCAGCATAGCGGGAGGGTCGCAGTTCTTC | CASSIAGGSQFF
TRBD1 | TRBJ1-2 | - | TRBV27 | TGTGCCAGCAGTTTAGACAGGGGGCGTCCCTATGGCTACACCTTC | CASSLDRGRPYGYTF
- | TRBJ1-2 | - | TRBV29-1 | TGCAGCGTTCGAGCCTTACAGGGTGGCTATGGCTACACCTTC | CSVRALQGGYGYTF
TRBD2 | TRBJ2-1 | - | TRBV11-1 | TGTGCCAGCAGCTTAGCGCTCCTAGCGGGGAACAATGAGCAGTTCTTC | CASSLALLAGNNEQFF
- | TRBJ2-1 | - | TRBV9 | TGTGCCAGCAGCGAAAACGGTGACAGGCCCTACAATGAGCAGTTCTTC | CASSENGDRPYNEQFF